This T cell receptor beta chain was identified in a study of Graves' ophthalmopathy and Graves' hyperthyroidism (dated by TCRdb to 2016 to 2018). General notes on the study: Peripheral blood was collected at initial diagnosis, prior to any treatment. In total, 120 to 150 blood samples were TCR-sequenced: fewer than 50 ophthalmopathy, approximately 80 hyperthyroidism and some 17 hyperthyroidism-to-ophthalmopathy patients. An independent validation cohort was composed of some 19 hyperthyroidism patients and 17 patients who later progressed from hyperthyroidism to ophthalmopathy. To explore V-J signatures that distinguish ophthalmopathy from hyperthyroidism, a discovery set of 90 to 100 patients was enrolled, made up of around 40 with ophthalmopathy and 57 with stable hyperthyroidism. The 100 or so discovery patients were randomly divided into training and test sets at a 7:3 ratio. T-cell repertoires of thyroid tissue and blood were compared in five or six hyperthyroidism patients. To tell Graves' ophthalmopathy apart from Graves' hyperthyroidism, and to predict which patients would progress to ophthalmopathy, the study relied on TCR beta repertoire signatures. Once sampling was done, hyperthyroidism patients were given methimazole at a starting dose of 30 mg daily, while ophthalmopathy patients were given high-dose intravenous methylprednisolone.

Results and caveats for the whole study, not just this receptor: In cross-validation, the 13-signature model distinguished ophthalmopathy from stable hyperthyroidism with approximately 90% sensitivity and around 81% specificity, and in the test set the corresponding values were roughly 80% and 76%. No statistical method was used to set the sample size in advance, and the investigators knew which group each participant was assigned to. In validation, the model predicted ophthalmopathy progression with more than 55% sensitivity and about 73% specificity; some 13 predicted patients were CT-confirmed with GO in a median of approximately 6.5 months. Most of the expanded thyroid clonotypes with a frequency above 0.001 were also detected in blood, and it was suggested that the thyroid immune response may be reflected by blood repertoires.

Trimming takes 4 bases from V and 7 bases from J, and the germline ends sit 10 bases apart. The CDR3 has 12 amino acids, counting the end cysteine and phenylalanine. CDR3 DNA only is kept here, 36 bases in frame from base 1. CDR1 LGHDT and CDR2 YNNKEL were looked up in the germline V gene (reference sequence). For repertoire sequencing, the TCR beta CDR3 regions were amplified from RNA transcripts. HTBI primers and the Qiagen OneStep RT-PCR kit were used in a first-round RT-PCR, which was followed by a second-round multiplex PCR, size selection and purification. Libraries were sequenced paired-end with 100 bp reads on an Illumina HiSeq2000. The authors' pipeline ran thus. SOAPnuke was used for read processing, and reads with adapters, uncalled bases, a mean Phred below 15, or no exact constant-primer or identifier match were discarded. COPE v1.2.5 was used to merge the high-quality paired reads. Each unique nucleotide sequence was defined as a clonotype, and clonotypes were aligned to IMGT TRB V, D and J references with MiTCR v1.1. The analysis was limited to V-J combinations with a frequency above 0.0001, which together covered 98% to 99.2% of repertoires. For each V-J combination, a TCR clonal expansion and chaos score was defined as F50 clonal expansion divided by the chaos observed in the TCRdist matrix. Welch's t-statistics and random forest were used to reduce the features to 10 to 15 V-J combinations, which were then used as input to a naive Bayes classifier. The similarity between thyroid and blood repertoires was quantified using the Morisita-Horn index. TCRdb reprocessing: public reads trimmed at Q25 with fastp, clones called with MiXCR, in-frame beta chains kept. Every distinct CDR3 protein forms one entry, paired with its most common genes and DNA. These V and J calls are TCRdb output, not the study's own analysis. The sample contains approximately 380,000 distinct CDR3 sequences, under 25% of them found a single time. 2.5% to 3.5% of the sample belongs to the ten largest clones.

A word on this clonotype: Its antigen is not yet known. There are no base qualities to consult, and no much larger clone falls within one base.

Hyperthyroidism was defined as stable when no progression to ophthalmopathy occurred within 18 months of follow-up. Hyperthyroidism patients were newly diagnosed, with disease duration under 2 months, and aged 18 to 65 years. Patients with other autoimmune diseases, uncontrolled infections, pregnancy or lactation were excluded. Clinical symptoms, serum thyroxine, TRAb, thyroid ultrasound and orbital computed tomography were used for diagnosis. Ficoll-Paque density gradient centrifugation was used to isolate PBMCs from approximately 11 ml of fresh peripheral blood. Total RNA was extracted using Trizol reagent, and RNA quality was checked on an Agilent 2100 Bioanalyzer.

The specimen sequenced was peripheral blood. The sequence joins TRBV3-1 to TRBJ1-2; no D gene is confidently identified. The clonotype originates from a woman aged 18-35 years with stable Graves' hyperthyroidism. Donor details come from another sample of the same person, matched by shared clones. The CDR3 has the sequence CASSLRDAGYTF. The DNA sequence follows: TGTGCCAGCAGCCTACGCGACGCTGGCTACACCTTC.